This T cell receptor beta chain comes out of a study of cytomegalovirus exposure and HLA in healthy donors. Per the germline V gene, CDR1 is GTSNPN and CDR2 is SVGIG (reference sequence). V gave up 2 bases and J gave up 0 bases; unmatched junction bases: 4. This CDR3 has 15 amino acids. The assay was immunoSEQ multiplex PCR, and TCRdb's table has in-frame clones only and misses some. The top ten clones hold 1.5% to 2% of a sample with roughly 120,000 clones, 88% of them seen once. This chain uses TRBV30 with TRBJ1-3; TRBD1 aligns across 7 bases. The specimen was PBMCs. The sequence derives from a man aged 18 to 30 in good health and CMV-seronegative. The CDR3 spells CAWSPGTVSGNTIYF. Here the CDR3 DNA reads TGTGCCTGGAGTCCCGGGACAGTCTCTGGAAACACCATATATTTT. The full variable domain, with the rest looked up from reference TRBV30 and TRBJ1-3, is SQTIHQWPATLVQPVGSPLSLECTVEGTSNPNLYWYRQAAGRGLQLLFYSVGIGQISSEVPQNLSASRPQDRQFILSSKKLLLSDSGFYLCAWSPGTVSGNTIYFGEGSWLTVV.